A single sample is the source of the 28 T cell receptor beta chains below, sequenced in a study of T cell repertoires in cytomegalovirus infection. TCRdb re-analysed the reads in MiXCR, keeping a single row per CDR3 protein. Of roughly 300,000 distinct CDR3 sequences listed, 20% to 30% are singletons. Sequencing was carried out using PBMCs. The receptor source for this set is a human donor in good health (CMV status not recorded). Some clones in this sample may be carry-over from other donors' samples.

This rearrangement joins TRBV12-3 or TRBV12-4 to TRBJ1-6, with 7 bases identical to TRBD1. The CDR3 loop spans 12 amino acids. V trimming: 5 bases; J trimming: 10 bases; junction bases outside the gene matches: 2. In DNA form, the CDR3 reads TGTGCCAGCAGTGCACAGGGGTCACCCCTCCACTTT. As protein: CASSAQGSPLHF.

This clonotype was observed a few times. V is TRBV2 and J is TRBJ2-1; the D call may be TRBD1 or TRBD2 (6 bases each). Trimming removed 7 bases from V and 5 bases from J, with 18 bases in between. The CDR3 contains 15 residues. CDR1 is SNHLY, CDR2 FYNNEI, per germline. CDR3 sequence reads: CASKRAGDFDNEQFF. CDR3 DNA sequence: TGTGCCAGCAAGCGTGCAGGGGACTTCGACAATGAGCAGTTCTTC.

This clonotype was seen at least ten times. The V call is TRBV7-6, the J call TRBJ2-1; 10 bases match TRBD2. CDR1 is SGHVS, CDR2 FNYEAQ, per germline. Trimming took 0 bases from V and 6 from J; bases not matched to a gene: 2. This CDR3 is 15 amino acids long. The CDR3: CASSLAGTSVNEQFF. CDR3 coding DNA: TGTGCCAGCAGCTTAGCCGGGACTAGCGTCAATGAGCAGTTCTTC.

In its sample, this clonotype was seen many times. The chain recombines TRBV6-6 with TRBJ2-1, with a possible D match to TRBD1 (6 bases). Germline-derived CDR1 and CDR2 are MNHNY and SVGAGI (reference sequence). V shed 6 bases and J shed 0 bases, with 15 bases lying between them. The CDR3 sequence is 16 residues long. The CDR3 loop reads CASRSLQGSSYNEQFF. The CDR3 bases are TGTGCCAGCAGGTCCCTTCAGGGGAGCTCCTACAATGAGCAGTTCTTC.

This clonotype was seen only a few times. This sequence joins TRBV18 and TRBJ1-2, with a weak D call TRBD1 (5 bases). The CDR3 covers 13 residues. Trimming pared 4 bases from V and 1 base from J, leaving 7 bases between. Germline V gene data show CDR1 as KGHSH and CDR2 as LQKENI. The CDR3 bases are TGTGCCAGCTCACTGGACATTAACTATGGCTACACCTTC. This codes for CASSLDINYGYTF.

Of note for this clonotype: A clone one base away is much larger, so this may be a read error. The rearrangement links TRBV7-2 to TRBJ2-7; 9 nucleotides match TRBD1. The CDR3 consists of 15 residues. The germline CDR1 and CDR2 sequences are SGHTA and FQGNSA. V lost 2 bases and J lost 2; bases outside the gene matches: 4. The CDR3 coding sequence is TGTGCCAGCAGCTTATCTACAGGGGGCACCTACGAGCAGTACTTC. It yields the protein CASSLSTGGTYEQYF.

This clonotype was observed at least ten times. V is TRBV7-8 and J is TRBJ2-5; 8 bases match TRBD2. The CDR3 is 15 amino acids. Germline CDR1 and CDR2: SGHVS and FQNEAQ. The junction had 5 bases not matched to a gene; V was cut back by 2 bases and J by 3 bases. CDR3 nucleotide sequence: TGTGCCAGCAGCTTAAACCACGGGAGGGAAGAGACCCAGTACTTC. Amino acids: CASSLNHGREETQYF.

The chain has TRBV19 and TRBJ2-4, with D possibly matching TRBD1 (6 bases). With 6 bases removed from V and 9 bases from J, the gap between germline ends came to 18 bases. Germline loops: CDR1 LNHDA, CDR2 SQIVND (reference sequence). This CDR3 comprises 14 residues. CDR3 protein: CASSTTGSRSIQYF. The CDR3 region has the DNA TGTGCCAGTAGCACCACAGGGTCTCGGTCCATTCAGTACTTC.

The rearrangement joins TRBV7-9 to TRBJ2-1; possibly TRBD2 for D (6 bases). V was pared by 3 bases and J by 4 bases, with 16 bases between. The CDR3 length is 16 residues. The germline V gene encodes CDR1 SEHNR and CDR2 FQNEAQ (reference sequence). CDR3 sequence: CASSFGRGGVYNEQFF. Here the CDR3 DNA reads TGTGCCAGCAGCTTTGGGCGGGGTGGGGTTTACAATGAGCAGTTCTTC.

V and J are TRBV20-1 and TRBJ2-7, with D possibly matching TRBD1 (5 bases). Per germline, CDR1 DFQATT and CDR2 SNEGSKA (reference sequence). Trimming removed 1 base at V and 0 bases at J, with 16 bases between. This CDR3 comprises 16 residues. DNA for the CDR3: TGCAGTGCTAGAGTGCAGGGCAGGGTAACCTCCTACGAGCAGTACTTC. Translation: CSARVQGRVTSYEQYF.

This clonotype was recorded at least ten times. The chain recombines TRBV7-9 with TRBJ2-1, with 7 bases lining up with TRBD2. Germline V CDR1 and CDR2: SEHNR, FQNEAQ (reference sequence). The CDR3 runs to 13 residues. V lost 8 bases to trimming and J lost 6 bases; unmatched junction nucleotides: 7. The CDR3 DNA sequence: TGTGCCAGCCTGGCGGGAGCTATCAATGAGCAGTTCTTC. Protein: CASLAGAINEQFF.

The V call is TRBV29-1, the J call TRBJ2-5, with D unresolved. The V and J ends lost 4 bases and 4 bases respectively, with 16 bases between them. Germline assignment: CDR1 SQVTM and CDR2 ANQGSEA. CDR3 size: 14 residues. The CDR3: CSVAIGSMGETQYF. In DNA form, the CDR3 reads TGCAGCGTTGCAATCGGCAGTATGGGAGAGACCCAGTACTTC.

The table lists this clonotype with a few counts. The chain combines TRBV6-2 or TRBV6-3 with TRBJ2-3; D is perhaps TRBD1 or TRBD2 (5 bases each). The CDR3 is 13 amino acids. V was pared by 4 bases and J by 5 bases, with 10 bases between. Germline V gene data show CDR1 as MNHEY and CDR2 as SVGEGT. The CDR3 reads CASSFGGLDTQYF. The CDR3, as DNA: TGTGCCAGCAGTTTTGGGGGATTAGATACGCAGTATTTT.

This clonotype was found a few times. The rearrangement uses TRBV10-3 and TRBJ2-5; D not certain. This CDR3 comprises 13 residues. CDR1 ENHRY and CDR2 SYGVKD come from the germline V gene. The ends were cut back, 5 bases at V and 4 bases at J, with 11 bases in the middle. Here the CDR3 DNA reads TGTGCCATCAGTAGAGCTCTGGCAGAGACCCAGTACTTC. Protein sequence: CAISRALAETQYF.

This clonotype was seen only a few times. V and J are TRBV6-2 or TRBV6-3 and TRBJ2-5; D remains ambiguous. The CDR3 has 14 residues. CDR1 and CDR2 (germline): MNHEY, SVGEGT. V gave up 0 bases and J gave up 3 bases, with 8 bases separating them. In DNA, the CDR3 is TGTGCCAGCAGTTACTCAGTCCAGAAAGAGACCCAGTACTTC. Translation gives CASSYSVQKETQYF.

This clonotype has more than one count but fewer than ten. The rearrangement links TRBV28 to TRBJ2-3; 11 positions match TRBD2. The CDR3 extends over 15 amino acids. The J segment lost 6 bases and the V segment lost 6 bases, leaving 8 bases of the junction unmatched. CDR1 is MDHEN, CDR2 SYDVKM, per germline. CDR3 sequence reads: CASSPSGGSPDTQYF. Written as DNA, the CDR3 is TGTGCCAGCAGCCCTAGCGGGGGGAGTCCCGATACGCAGTATTTT.

This chain joins TRBV10-3 and TRBJ2-3; TRBD2 matches 10 bases. The CDR3 has 13 residues. The J segment lost 1 base and the V segment lost 9 bases, leaving 1 base of the junction unmatched. Per the germline V gene, CDR1 is ENHRY and CDR2 is SYGVKD. CDR3 region: CAILAGGTDTQYF. The CDR3 bases are TGTGCCATTCTAGCGGGAGGCACAGATACGCAGTATTTT.

This clonotype was counted a few times. The gene calls are TRBV2 and TRBJ2-1; TRBD1 matches at 7 bases. This CDR3 has 17 amino acids. Germline CDR1 is SNHLY and CDR2 is FYNNEI. With V trimmed by 6 bases and J by 1 base, 12 bases remained unmatched. DNA for the CDR3: TGTGCCAGCAGGGGGCTCATAGGACAGGCTTCCTACAATGAGCAGTTCTTC. Encoded protein: CASRGLIGQASYNEQFF. The complete variable domain, with remaining parts taken from reference TRBV2 and TRBJ2-1, reads EPEVTQTPSHQVTQMGQEVILRCVPISNHLYFYWYRQILGQKVEFLVSFYNNEISEKSEIFDDQFSVERPDGSNFTLKIRSTKLEDSAMYFCASRGLIGQASYNEQFFGPGTRLTVL.

This chain joins TRBV29-1 and TRBJ1-5; D call uncertain. Germline values: CDR1 SQVTM, CDR2 ANQGSEA. The V end lost 7 bases, the J end lost 3 bases, and 13 bases lay between the germline ends. The CDR3 is 13 amino acids. CDR3 in DNA: TGCAGCGCAGTACCAGGTCCCAATCAGCCCCAGCATTTT. This translates into CSAVPGPNQPQHF.

CDR3 sequence reads: CASEGVTGELFF. CDR3 nucleotide sequence: TGTGCCAGCGAAGGAGTCACCGGGGAGCTGTTTTTT. V usage is TRBV28 and J usage is TRBJ2-2; no firm D call. This CDR3 is built from 12 residues. Germline V CDR1 and CDR2: MDHEN, SYDVKM. V lost 8 bases and J lost 4, with 8 bases in between.

This clonotype showed up many times. This sequence joins TRBV7-2 and TRBJ2-7; 8 bases align to TRBD2. After removal of 1 base from V and 2 bases from J, the junction contained 4 bases not matched to a gene. The V gene's germline CDR1 is SGHTA and CDR2 FQGNSA. The CDR3 totals 15 residues. The DNA of the CDR3 is TGTGCCAGCAGCTTAGGTCTAGCGGGTCCCTACGAGCAGTACTTC. As protein: CASSLGLAGPYEQYF.

The chain couples TRBV11-2 to TRBJ2-7; the match to TRBD2 covers 10 bases. This CDR3 comprises 16 residues. In germline, CDR1 is SGHAT, CDR2 FQNNGV. J was trimmed by 4 bases and V by 1 base; bases with no gene match: 7. The CDR3 loop is CASSLGATGLAYEQYF. The CDR3 region has the DNA TGTGCCAGCAGCTTAGGGGCCACGGGACTAGCGTACGAGCAGTACTTC.

A single count supports this clonotype. J is TRBJ2-1 and V is TRBV29-1; TRBD2 matches 7 bases. Germline CDR1 SQVTM, CDR2 ANQGSEA. After removal of 8 bases from V and 3 bases from J, the junction contained 13 bases not matched to a gene. The CDR3 is made up of 15 amino acids. The CDR3 DNA sequence: TGCAGCACCCGATCAGAGGTAGCGGGCTACAATGAGCAGTTCTTC. Residues: CSTRSEVAGYNEQFF.

This clonotype showed up many times. V usage is TRBV7-2 and J usage is TRBJ2-2, with TRBD1 matching 10 bases. This CDR3 comprises 15 residues. CDR1 and CDR2 from the germline V gene are SGHTA and FQGNSA. V lost 5 bases, J lost 6 bases, and 6 bases stayed unmatched. CDR3 residues: CASSRDRGGSGELFF. Here the CDR3 DNA reads TGTGCCAGCAGCCGGGACAGGGGTGGCTCCGGGGAGCTGTTTTTT.

This clonotype turned up a few times. The chain uses TRBV7-2 and TRBJ2-7; D not resolved. This CDR3 comprises 13 residues. The V gene lost 1 base and the J gene lost 11 bases, with 15 bases spanning the gap. Germline V gene lookup returns CDR1 SGHTA and CDR2 FQGNSA. As DNA, the CDR3 is TGTGCCAGCAGCTTAGACGTCACCCCAAACAAGTACTTC. Translation: CASSLDVTPNKYF. Full variable domain (remainder filled in from reference TRBV7-2 and TRBJ2-7): GAGVSQSPSNKVTEKGKDVELRCDPISGHTALYWYRQSLGQGLEFLIYFQGNSAPDKSGLPSDRFSAERTGGSVSTLTIQRTQQEDSAVYLCASSLDVTPNKYFGPGTRLTVT.

CDR3 DNA: TGTGCCAGTGAGGGGGGAGGGCGGACTGAAGCTTTCTTT. Translating it yields CASEGGGRTEAFF. This rearrangement joins TRBV2 to TRBJ1-1; maybe TRBD1 (6 bases). CDR3 size: 13 residues. The V end lost 9 bases, the J end lost 5 bases, and 16 bases lay between the germline ends. Germline V gene sequence: CDR1 SNHLY, CDR2 FYNNEI.

This clonotype was detected only a few times. The V gene is TRBV20-1, the J gene TRBJ2-5; tentative D call: TRBD2 (6 bases). V dropped 0 bases and J dropped 5 bases, with 10 bases sitting between them. The germline gives CDR1 DFQATT, CDR2 SNEGSKA (reference sequence). This CDR3 has 13 residues. CDR3 loop: CSARDSGLETQYF. In DNA form, the CDR3 reads TGCAGTGCTAGAGATAGCGGACTTGAGACCCAGTACTTC.

The V call is TRBV19, the J call TRBJ2-3; 7 bases agree with TRBD1. Germline lookup yields CDR1 LNHDA and CDR2 SQIVND (reference sequence). There are 15 residues in the CDR3. V trimming: 5 bases; J trimming: 4 bases; junction bases outside the gene matches: 9. CDR3 nucleotides: TGTGCCAGTAGTTATAGGGGGCAGGCGGCAGATACGCAGTATTTT. Its translation: CASSYRGQAADTQYF.